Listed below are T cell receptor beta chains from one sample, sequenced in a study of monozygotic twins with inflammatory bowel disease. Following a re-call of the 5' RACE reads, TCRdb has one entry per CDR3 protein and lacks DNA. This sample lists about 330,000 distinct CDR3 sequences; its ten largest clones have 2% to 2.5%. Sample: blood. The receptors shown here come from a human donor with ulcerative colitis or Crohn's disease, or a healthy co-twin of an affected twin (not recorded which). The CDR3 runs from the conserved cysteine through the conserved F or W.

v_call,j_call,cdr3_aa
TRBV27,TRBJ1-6,CASSFGVTSSYNSPLHF
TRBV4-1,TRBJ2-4,CASSQLTGGLAKNIQYF
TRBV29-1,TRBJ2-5,CSVELGQGAGETQYF
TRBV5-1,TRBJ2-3,CASSFTLQGDTQYF
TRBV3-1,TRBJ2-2,CASSQVVPGQVRYSGELFF
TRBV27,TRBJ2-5,CASSSSGLRETQYF
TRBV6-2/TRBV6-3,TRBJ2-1,CASIKEGSFYNEQFF
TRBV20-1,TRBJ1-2,CSAPRGAANYGYTF
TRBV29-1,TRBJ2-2,CSVIAPGPTGELFF
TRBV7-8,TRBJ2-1,CASSLPGDRSYNEQFF
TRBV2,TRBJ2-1,CATSEVNEQFF
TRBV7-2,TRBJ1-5,CASSLFNQPQHF
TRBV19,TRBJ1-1,CASSIGGTGNTEAFF
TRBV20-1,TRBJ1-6,CSAMVQNNSPLHF
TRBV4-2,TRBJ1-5,CASSQEYFGQGSNQPQHF
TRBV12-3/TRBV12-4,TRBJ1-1,CASRPQEYTEAFF
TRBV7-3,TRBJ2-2,CASSVGSTGELFF
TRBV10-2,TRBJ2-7,CASSESNRNEQYF
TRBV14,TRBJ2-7,CASSPPGRGISEQYF
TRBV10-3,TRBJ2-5,CAISRPAETQYF
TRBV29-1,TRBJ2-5,CSGRRGLQETQYF
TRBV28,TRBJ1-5,CASSFQGASNQPQHF
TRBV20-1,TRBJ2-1,CSARTLRDRDLYNEQFF
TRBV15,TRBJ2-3,CATSRDIAGTQYF
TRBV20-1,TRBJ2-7,CSARWTGRSYEQYF
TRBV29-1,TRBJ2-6,CSVGRPGGANVLTF
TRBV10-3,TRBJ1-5,CAISESIRESAQHF
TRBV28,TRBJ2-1,CASIGGNAPAEQFF
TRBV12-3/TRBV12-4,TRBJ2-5,CASSRGGVNHQETQYF
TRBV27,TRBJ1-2,CASSLNRDIIAGYTF
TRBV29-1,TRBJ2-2,CSVDGGTNTGELFF
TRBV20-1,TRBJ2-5,CSAEIRAETQYF
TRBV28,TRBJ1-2,CASSLWDGILGYTF